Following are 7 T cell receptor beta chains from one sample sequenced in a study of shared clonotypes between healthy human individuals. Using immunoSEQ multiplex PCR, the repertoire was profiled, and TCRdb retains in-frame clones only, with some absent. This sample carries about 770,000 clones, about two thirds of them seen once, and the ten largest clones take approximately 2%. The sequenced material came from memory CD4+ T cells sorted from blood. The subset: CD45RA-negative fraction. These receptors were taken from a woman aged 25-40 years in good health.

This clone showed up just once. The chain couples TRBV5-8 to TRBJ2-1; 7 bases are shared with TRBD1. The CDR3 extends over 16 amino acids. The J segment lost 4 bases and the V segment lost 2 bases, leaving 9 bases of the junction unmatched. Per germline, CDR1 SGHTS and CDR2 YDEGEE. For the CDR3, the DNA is TGTGCCAGCAGCTTACTACAGGGGACGCTTTACAATGAGCAGTTCTTC. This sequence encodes CASSLLQGTLYNEQFF.

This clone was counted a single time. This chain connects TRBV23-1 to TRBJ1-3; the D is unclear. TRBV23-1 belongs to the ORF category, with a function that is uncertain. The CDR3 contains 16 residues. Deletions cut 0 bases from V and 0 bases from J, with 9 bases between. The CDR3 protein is CASSQSEDPSGNTIYF. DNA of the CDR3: TGCGCCAGCAGTCAATCGGAGGACCCCTCTGGAAACACCATATATTTT.

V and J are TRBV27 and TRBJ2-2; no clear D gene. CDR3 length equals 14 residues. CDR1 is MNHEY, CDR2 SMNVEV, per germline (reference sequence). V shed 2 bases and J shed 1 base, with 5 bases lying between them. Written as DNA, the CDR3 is TGTGCCAGCAGTTTAGCCTGGAACACCGGGGAGCTGTTTTTT. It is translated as CASSLAWNTGELFF.

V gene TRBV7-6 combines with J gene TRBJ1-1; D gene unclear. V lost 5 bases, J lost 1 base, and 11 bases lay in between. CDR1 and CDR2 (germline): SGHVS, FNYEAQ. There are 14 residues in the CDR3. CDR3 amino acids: CASSRRGRNTEAFF. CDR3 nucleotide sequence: TGTGCCAGCAGCCGGCGGGGAAGGAACACTGAAGCTTTCTTT. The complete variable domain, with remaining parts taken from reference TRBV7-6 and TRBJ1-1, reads GAGVSQSPRYKVTKRGQDVALRCDPISGHVSLYWYRQALGQGPEFLTYFNYEAQQDKSGLPNDRFSAERPEGSISTLTIQRTEQRDSAMYRCASSRRGRNTEAFFGQGTRLTVV.

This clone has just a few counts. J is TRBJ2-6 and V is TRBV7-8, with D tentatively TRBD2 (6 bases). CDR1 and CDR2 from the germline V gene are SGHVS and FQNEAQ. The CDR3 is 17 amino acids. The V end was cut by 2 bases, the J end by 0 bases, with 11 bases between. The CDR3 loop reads CASSLRSGLSGANVLTF. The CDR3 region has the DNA TGTGCCAGCAGCTTACGATCGGGACTCTCTGGGGCCAACGTCCTGACTTTC.

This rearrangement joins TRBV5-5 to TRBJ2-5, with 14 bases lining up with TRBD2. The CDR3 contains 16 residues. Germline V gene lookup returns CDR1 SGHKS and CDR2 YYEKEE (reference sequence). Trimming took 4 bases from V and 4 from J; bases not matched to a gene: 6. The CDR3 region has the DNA TGTGCCAGCAGCCTTAGACTAGCGGGAGGGGCAGAGACCCAGTACTTC. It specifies CASSLRLAGGAETQYF.

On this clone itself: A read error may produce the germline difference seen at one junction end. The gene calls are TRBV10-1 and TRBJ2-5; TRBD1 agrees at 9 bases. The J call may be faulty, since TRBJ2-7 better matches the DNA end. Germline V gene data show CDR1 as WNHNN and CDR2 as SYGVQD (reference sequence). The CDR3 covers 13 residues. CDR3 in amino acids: CATSPRDRAEQYF. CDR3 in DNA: TGCGCCACCAGTCCTCGGGACAGGGCCGAGCAGTACTTC.